The 19 T cell receptor beta chains below were found in one sample sequenced in a study of T cell repertoires in cytomegalovirus infection. TCRdb re-analysed the reads in MiXCR, keeping a single row per CDR3 protein. This table holds approximately 730,000 distinct CDR3 sequences, around a third found once. Which antigens these TCRs recognize remains unknown. Sequencing was performed on cultured PBMCs, taken from culture after CMV antigen stimulation. These TCRs come from a human donor in good health (CMV status not recorded). Some clones in this sample may be carry-over from other donors' samples.

This chain connects TRBV5-4 to TRBJ2-3; tentative D call: TRBD1 (7 bases). V lost 7 bases to trimming and J lost 0 bases, with 27 bases between them. CDR3 length: 19 residues. CDR1 is SGHNT, CDR2 YYREEE, per germline (reference sequence). CDR3 DNA: TGTGCCAGCGGCCACCCTTCAGGGGGAGGACCTACTAGCACAGATACGCAGTATTTT. Its protein is CASGHPSGGGPTSTDTQYF.

The chain recombines TRBV29-1 with TRBJ2-7; TRBD1 matches 8 bases. The CDR3 covers 14 residues. J lost 3 bases, V lost 3 bases, and 7 bases had no gene match. From germline, CDR1 is SQVTM and CDR2 ANQGSEA. This CDR3 reads CSVEDNRGSYEQYF. In DNA form, the CDR3 reads TGCAGCGTTGAGGACAACAGGGGGAGCTACGAGCAGTACTTC.

V and J are TRBV20-1 and TRBJ1-6; D gene uncertain. Trimming shortened V by 0 bases and J by 9 bases, and 15 bases separated the two germline ends. The CDR3 has 15 residues. CDR1 is DFQATT, CDR2 SNEGSKA, per germline (reference sequence). This chain's CDR3 is CSAREGGDATSPLHF. CDR3 DNA sequence: TGCAGTGCTAGAGAAGGTGGTGACGCGACTTCACCCCTCCACTTT.

There are a few counts of this clonotype. The chain joins TRBV7-9 to TRBJ2-7; maybe TRBD2 (6 bases). The V end was cut by 5 bases, the J end by 6 bases, with 17 bases between. The CDR3 runs 14 residues. Germline values: CDR1 SEHNR, CDR2 FQNEAQ (reference sequence). The CDR3 is CASSASGGSVEQYF. DNA for the CDR3: TGTGCCAGCAGCGCCTCCGGGGGTTCAGTCGAGCAGTACTTC.

The rearrangement joins TRBV12-3 or TRBV12-4 to TRBJ1-2, with D maybe TRBD1 (6 bases). Trimming took off 3 bases at V and 4 bases at J, with 9 bases between the two ends. The CDR3 has 13 amino acids. Written as DNA, the CDR3 is TGTGCCAGCAGTTTCGGACAGATCTATGGCTACACCTTC. It yields the protein CASSFGQIYGYTF.

The genes are TRBV6-6 and TRBJ1-5; D not resolved. This CDR3 is built from 14 residues. V was trimmed by 2 bases and J by 1 base, leaving 6 bases between them. The V gene's germline CDR1 is MNHNY and CDR2 SVGAGI (reference sequence). The CDR3 sequence: CASSYEGSNQPQHF. The CDR3 region has the DNA TGTGCCAGCAGTTACGAGGGAAGCAATCAGCCCCAGCATTTT.

This clonotype turned up a few times. The rearrangement links TRBV6-6 to TRBJ2-7, with 9 bases aligning to TRBD1. Germline CDR1 MNHNY, CDR2 SVGAGI (reference sequence). V was pared by 8 bases and J by 4 bases, with 9 bases of the junction left unmatched. The CDR3 sequence is 14 residues long. CDR3 coding DNA: TGTGCCAGCCTACCGGGACAGGGAAATTACGAGCAGTACTTC. This codes for CASLPGQGNYEQYF.

V gene TRBV5-4 combines with J gene TRBJ2-2, with TRBD1 identical over 7 bases. The germline gives CDR1 SGHNT, CDR2 YYREEE (reference sequence). Trimming removed 7 bases from V and 6 bases from J; junction bases left unmatched: 9. CDR3 length: 14 residues. The CDR3 here is CASGNNQGAGELFF. The CDR3 DNA is TGTGCCAGCGGTAACAACCAGGGGGCCGGGGAGCTGTTTTTT.

This clonotype showed up many times. This sequence joins TRBV7-6 and TRBJ2-1, with D possibly being TRBD1 (6 bases). Trimming cost V 2 bases and J 8 bases, with 7 bases left between them. Germline CDR1 and CDR2: SGHVS and FNYEAQ. The CDR3 runs to 12 residues. For the CDR3, the DNA is TGTGCCAGCAGCTTATCAGGGGATGAGCAGTTCTTC. This translates into CASSLSGDEQFF.

The CDR3 sequence: CASNPWAAGTGELFF. The CDR3 DNA reads TGTGCCAGTAACCCCTGGGCCGCCGGAACCGGGGAGCTGTTTTTT. The chain links TRBV19 to TRBJ2-2; D ambiguous. Germline V gene data show CDR1 as LNHDA and CDR2 as SQIVND (reference sequence). The CDR3 sequence is 15 residues long. Trimming left V 7 bases short and J 5 bases short, with 17 bases between. The whole variable domain, remainder taken from reference TRBV19 and TRBJ2-2, is DGGITQSPKYLFRKEGQNVTLSCEQNLNHDAMYWYRQDPGQGLRLIYYSQIVNDFQKGDIAEGYSVSREKKESFPLTVTSAQKNPTAFYLCASNPWAAGTGELFFGEGSRLTVL.

This chain connects TRBV20-1 to TRBJ1-5, with unresolved D. In germline, CDR1 is DFQATT, CDR2 SNEGSKA (reference sequence). The CDR3 extends over 12 amino acids. Trimming shortened V by 3 bases and J by 6 bases, and 9 bases separated the two germline ends. In DNA form, the CDR3 reads TGCAGTGCTAGTTATGGAGGTCAGCCCCAGCATTTT. Translated, it gives CSASYGGQPQHF.

This sequence joins TRBV19 and TRBJ1-5; the D gene is possibly TRBD1 (5 bases). The CDR3 length is 16 residues. Germline V gene sequence: CDR1 LNHDA, CDR2 SQIVND (reference sequence). V lost 5 bases and J lost 0, with 14 bases in between. CDR3 amino acids: CASSLRQTISNQPQHF. CDR3 bases: TGTGCCAGTAGTCTTCGACAGACTATTAGCAATCAGCCCCAGCATTTT. Combining the CDR3 with reference TRBV19 and TRBJ1-5 gives the whole variable domain DGGITQSPKYLFRKEGQNVTLSCEQNLNHDAMYWYRQDPGQGLRLIYYSQIVNDFQKGDIAEGYSVSREKKESFPLTVTSAQKNPTAFYLCASSLRQTISNQPQHFGDGTRLSIL.

This clonotype was counted a few times. The chain combines TRBV20-1 with TRBJ2-3; D is unclear. The CDR3 has 13 amino acids. Trimming took 3 bases from V and 3 from J, leaving 10 bases between them. Germline V gives CDR1 DFQATT, CDR2 SNEGSKA (reference sequence). The CDR3 DNA is TGCAGTGCTAGGGAGAGAGTGACAGATACGCAGTATTTT. This gives the protein CSARERVTDTQYF.

Written as DNA, the CDR3 is TGTGCCAGCAGTGAGATACAGGGGGAGACCCAGTACTTC. It translates to CASSEIQGETQYF. V gene TRBV2 combines with J gene TRBJ2-5; the match to TRBD1 covers 7 bases. CDR3 length equals 13 residues. V trimming: 3 bases; J trimming: 5 bases; junction bases outside the gene matches: 3. The germline V gene has CDR1 SNHLY and CDR2 FYNNEI.

This clonotype was detected only a few times. CDR3 in amino acids: CASSLDWKSGYTF. Here the CDR3 DNA reads TGTGCCAGCAGCCTGGACTGGAAAAGTGGCTACACCTTC. The chain carries TRBV7-2 and TRBJ1-2, with D unresolved. The germline CDR1 and CDR2 sequences are SGHTA and FQGNSA. V was clipped by 5 bases and J by 7 bases, with 14 bases between them. This CDR3 region has 13 residues.

This clonotype came up many times. The chain has TRBV7-2 and TRBJ1-2; D gene unclear. V was clipped by 5 bases and J by 4 bases, with 14 bases between them. CDR1 is SGHTA, CDR2 FQGNSA, per germline. The CDR3 loop spans 14 amino acids. CDR3 in amino acids: CASSPGGLIYGYTF. The CDR3, as DNA: TGTGCCAGCAGCCCCGGAGGGCTTATCTATGGCTACACCTTC.

The chain couples TRBV4-3 to TRBJ2-3, with unresolved D. The length of the CDR3 is 13 residues. CDR1 and CDR2 from the germline V gene are LGHNA and YSLEER. V was pared by 1 base and J by 3 bases, with 5 bases between. The CDR3 DNA follows: TGCGCCAGCAGCCAAGCCCGGACAGATACGCAGTATTTT. It translates to CASSQARTDTQYF.

The genes are TRBV7-6 and TRBJ2-1; 11 bases are shared with TRBD2. V shed 4 bases and J 0 bases; nucleotides not matched to a gene: 5. Germline CDR1 and CDR2: SGHVS and FNYEAQ. The length of the CDR3 is 17 residues. CDR3 amino acids: CASSSSGGFSSYNEQFF. The CDR3 DNA reads as TGTGCCAGCAGCTCTAGCGGGGGGTTTAGCTCCTACAATGAGCAGTTCTTC. Supplemented by reference TRBV7-6 and TRBJ2-1, the full variable domain reads GAGVSQSPRYKVTKRGQDVALRCDPISGHVSLYWYRQALGQGPEFLTYFNYEAQQDKSGLPNDRFSAERPEGSISTLTIQRTEQRDSAMYRCASSSSGGFSSYNEQFFGPGTRLTVL.

In its sample, this clonotype was seen once. The chain joins TRBV11-2 to TRBJ2-1; possible D gene TRBD2, 6 bases. The CDR3 covers 15 residues. The V end lost 5 bases, the J end lost 3 bases, and 14 bases lay between the germline ends. From germline, CDR1 is SGHAT and CDR2 FQNNGV. The DNA of the CDR3 is TGTGCCAGCAGCGGATTGGGAGGTTACTACAATGAGCAGTTCTTC. Translated, it gives CASSGLGGYYNEQFF.